This section outlines one TCR beta chain sequence together with its context. The repertoire was sequenced with immunoSEQ multiplex PCR; TCRdb's copy has only in-frame clones and lacks some. Here the sample spans some 1,600,000 clones, nearly 99% being singletons. Every donor, a Caucasian adult, lived in Nashville, Tennessee. The sample comes from a study of shared clonotypes between healthy human individuals. This receptor was identified in a man in his thirties or forties in good health. The material sequenced was naive CD4+ T cells sorted from blood. The subset here: CD45RA+ positively selected.

CDR3 sequence: CASSLSPIAGADQETQYF. DNA of the CDR3: TGTGCCAGCAGTTTATCTCCTATAGCGGGAGCAGACCAAGAGACCCAGTACTTC. The chain recombines TRBV28 with TRBJ2-5; TRBD2 matches 9 bases. V trimming: 1 base; J trimming: 0 bases; junction bases outside the gene matches: 9. Germline V gene sequence: CDR1 MDHEN, CDR2 SYDVKM. CDR3 length: 18 residues.